This T cell receptor beta chain was recovered during a study of PD-1 blockade in mismatch repair-deficient tumors. Across the whole study: Patients had about a dozen mismatch repair-deficient cancer types and were previously treated and progressing.

Study conclusions and caveats: After pembrolizumab, tumor-resident clones rose rapidly, then generally contracted before radiologic responses.

About this clone itself: Its antigen remains unidentified.

The CDR3 runs to 16 residues. CDR1 is SGHAT, CDR2 FQNNGV, per germline. The method was immunoSEQ multiplex PCR; TCRdb's version includes in-frame clones alone and lacks a portion of them. The top ten hold more than 2.5% of the sample, which has about 25,000 clones, 65% to 85% seen once. Mismatch repair deficiency was confirmed in all patients, by PCR or immunohistochemistry. The chain links TRBV11-2 to TRBJ2-5, with 12 bases fitting TRBD2. TRBJ2-7 matches the DNA end more closely, so the J call is doubtful. This clonotype was obtained from an adult with mismatch repair-deficient cancer. The source material was PBMCs, sampled before pembrolizumab treatment. CDR3 in amino acids: CASSPSLAGGVYEQYF. The CDR3 bases are TGTGCCAGCAGCCCTTCCCTAGCGGGAGGGGTCTACGAGCAGTACTTC.